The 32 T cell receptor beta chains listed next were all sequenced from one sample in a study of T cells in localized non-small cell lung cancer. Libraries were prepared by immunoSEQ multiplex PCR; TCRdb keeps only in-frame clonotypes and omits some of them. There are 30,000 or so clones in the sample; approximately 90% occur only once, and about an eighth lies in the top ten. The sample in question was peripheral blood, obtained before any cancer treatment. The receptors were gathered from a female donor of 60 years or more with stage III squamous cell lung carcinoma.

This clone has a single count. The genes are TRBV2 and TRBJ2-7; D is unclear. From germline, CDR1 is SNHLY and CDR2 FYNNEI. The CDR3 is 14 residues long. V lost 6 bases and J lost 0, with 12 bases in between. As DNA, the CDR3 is TGTGCCAGCAGGAAAGAGAAGAGCTCCTACGAGCAGTACTTC. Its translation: CASRKEKSSYEQYF. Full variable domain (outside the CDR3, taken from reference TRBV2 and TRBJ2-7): EPEVTQTPSHQVTQMGQEVILRCVPISNHLYFYWYRQILGQKVEFLVSFYNNEISEKSEIFDDQFSVERPDGSNFTLKIRSTKLEDSAMYFCASRKEKSSYEQYFGPGTRLTVT.

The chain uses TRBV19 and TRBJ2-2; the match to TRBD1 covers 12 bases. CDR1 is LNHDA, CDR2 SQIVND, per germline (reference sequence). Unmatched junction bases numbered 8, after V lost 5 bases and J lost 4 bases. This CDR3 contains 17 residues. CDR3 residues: CASSGGTGGFTTGELFF. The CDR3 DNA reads TGTGCCAGTAGTGGAGGGACAGGGGGCTTTACCACCGGGGAGCTGTTTTTT.

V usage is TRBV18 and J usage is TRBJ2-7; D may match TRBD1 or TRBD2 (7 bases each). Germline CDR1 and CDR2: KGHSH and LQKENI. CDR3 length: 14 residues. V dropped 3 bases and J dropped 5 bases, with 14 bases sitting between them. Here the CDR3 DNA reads TGTGCCAGCTCACCGGGGCAGGGGGGGAACGAGCAGTACTTC. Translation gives CASSPGQGGNEQYF.

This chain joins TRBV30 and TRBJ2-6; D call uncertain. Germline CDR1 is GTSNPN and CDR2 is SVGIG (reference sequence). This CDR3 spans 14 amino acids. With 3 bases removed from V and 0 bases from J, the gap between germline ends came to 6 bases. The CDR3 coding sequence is TGTGCCTGGAGAATGACCTCTGGGGCCAACGTCCTGACTTTC. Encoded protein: CAWRMTSGANVLTF.

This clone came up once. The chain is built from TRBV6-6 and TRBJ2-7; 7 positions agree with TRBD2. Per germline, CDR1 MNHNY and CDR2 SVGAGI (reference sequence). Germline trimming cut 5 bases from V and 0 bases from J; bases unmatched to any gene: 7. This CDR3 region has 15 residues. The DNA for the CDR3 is TGTGCCAGCAGTGGCCTAGCGGACTACTCCTACGAGCAGTACTTC. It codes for CASSGLADYSYEQYF.

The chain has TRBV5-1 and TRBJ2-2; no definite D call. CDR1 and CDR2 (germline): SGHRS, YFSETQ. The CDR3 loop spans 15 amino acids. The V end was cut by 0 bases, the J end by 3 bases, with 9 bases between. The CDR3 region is CASSLAVGDTGELFF. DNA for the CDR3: TGCGCCAGCAGCTTGGCGGTGGGTGACACCGGGGAGCTGTTTTTT.

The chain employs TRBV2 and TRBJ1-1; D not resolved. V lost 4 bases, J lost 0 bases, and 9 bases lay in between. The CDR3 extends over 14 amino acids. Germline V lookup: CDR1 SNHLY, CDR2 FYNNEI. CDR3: CASSGVEMNTEAFF. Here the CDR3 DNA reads TGTGCCAGCAGTGGGGTCGAGATGAACACTGAAGCTTTCTTT.

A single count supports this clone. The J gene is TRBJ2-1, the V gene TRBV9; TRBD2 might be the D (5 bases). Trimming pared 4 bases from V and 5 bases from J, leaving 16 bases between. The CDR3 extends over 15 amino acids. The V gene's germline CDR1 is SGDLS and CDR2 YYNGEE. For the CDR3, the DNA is TGTGCCAGCAGCCTATATCAGGACTCTGACAATGAGCAGTTCTTC. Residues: CASSLYQDSDNEQFF.

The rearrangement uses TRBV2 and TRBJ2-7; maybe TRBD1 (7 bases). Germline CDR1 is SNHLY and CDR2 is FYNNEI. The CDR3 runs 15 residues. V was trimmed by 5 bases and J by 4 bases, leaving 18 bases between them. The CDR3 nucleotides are TGTGCCAGCAGTTCCCAAGGGGGGACAGATTACGAGCAGTACTTC. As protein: CASSSQGGTDYEQYF.

The CDR3 is CASSLGVQGTSGETQYF. The CDR3 DNA is TGCGCCAGCAGCCTTGGAGTACAGGGGACATCCGGGGAGACCCAGTACTTC. V usage is TRBV5-1 and J usage is TRBJ2-5; 7 bases are a match to TRBD1. V was clipped by 4 bases and J by 5 bases; unmatched bases: 17. The CDR3 totals 17 residues. Per the germline V gene, CDR1 is SGHRS and CDR2 is YFSETQ.

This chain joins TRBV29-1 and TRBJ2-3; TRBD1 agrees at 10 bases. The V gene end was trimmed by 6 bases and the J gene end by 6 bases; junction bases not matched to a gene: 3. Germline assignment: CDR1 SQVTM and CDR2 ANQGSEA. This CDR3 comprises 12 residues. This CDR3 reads CSVGTGEDTQYF. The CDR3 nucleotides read TGCAGCGTAGGGACAGGGGAGGATACGCAGTATTTT.

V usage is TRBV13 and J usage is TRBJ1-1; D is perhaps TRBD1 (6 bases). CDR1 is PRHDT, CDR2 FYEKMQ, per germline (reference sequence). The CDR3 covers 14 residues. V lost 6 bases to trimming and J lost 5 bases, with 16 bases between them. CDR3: CASSSGQGITEAFF. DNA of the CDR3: TGTGCCAGCAGTTCGGGGCAGGGGATAACTGAAGCTTTCTTT.

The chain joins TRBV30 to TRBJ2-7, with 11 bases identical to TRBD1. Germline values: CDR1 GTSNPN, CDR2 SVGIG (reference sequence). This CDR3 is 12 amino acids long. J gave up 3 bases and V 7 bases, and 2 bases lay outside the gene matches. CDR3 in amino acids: CALGTGGYEQYF. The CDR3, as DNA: TGTGCCTTGGGGACAGGGGGCTACGAGCAGTACTTC.

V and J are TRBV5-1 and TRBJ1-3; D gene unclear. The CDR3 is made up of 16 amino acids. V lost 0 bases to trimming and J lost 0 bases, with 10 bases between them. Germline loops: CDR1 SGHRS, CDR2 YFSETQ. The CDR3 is CASSLVAESSGNTIYF. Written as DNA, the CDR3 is TGCGCCAGCAGCTTGGTGGCGGAGAGCTCTGGAAACACCATATATTTT.

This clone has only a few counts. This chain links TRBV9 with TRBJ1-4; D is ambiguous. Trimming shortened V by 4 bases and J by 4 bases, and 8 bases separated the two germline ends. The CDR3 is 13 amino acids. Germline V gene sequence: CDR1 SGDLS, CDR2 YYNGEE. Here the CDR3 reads CASSQSLNEKLFF. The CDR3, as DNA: TGTGCCAGCAGCCAGTCCCTTAATGAAAAACTGTTTTTT.

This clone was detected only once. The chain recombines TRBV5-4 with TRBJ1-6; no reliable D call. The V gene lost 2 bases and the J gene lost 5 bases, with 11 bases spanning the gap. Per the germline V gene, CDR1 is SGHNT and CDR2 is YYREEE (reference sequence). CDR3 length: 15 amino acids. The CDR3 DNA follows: TGTGCCAGCAGCTTTCCCACCGGGGATAATTCACCCCTCCACTTT. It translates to CASSFPTGDNSPLHF. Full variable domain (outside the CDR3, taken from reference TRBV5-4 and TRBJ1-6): ETGVTQSPTHLIKTRGQQVTLRCSSQSGHNTVSWYQQALGQGPQFIFQYYREEENGRGNFPPRFSGLQFPNYSSELNVNALELDDSALYLCASSFPTGDNSPLHFGNGTRLTVT.

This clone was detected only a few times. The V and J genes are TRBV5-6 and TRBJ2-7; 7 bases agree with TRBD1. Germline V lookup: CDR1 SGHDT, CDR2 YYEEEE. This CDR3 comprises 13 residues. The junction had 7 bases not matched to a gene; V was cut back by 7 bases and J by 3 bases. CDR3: CASQGQSGYEQYF. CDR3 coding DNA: TGTGCCAGCCAGGGACAGTCGGGCTACGAGCAGTACTTC.

The CDR3 nucleotides are TGCGCCAGCAGCCCCTCGGTAGGGACAGGGGAGGAAAAACTGTTTTTT. This translates into CASSPSVGTGEEKLFF. The chain has TRBV5-1 and TRBJ1-4, with 10 bases that match TRBD1. V lost 4 bases to trimming and J lost 8 bases; unmatched junction nucleotides: 11. Germline V gene lookup returns CDR1 SGHRS and CDR2 YFSETQ. The CDR3 runs 16 residues.

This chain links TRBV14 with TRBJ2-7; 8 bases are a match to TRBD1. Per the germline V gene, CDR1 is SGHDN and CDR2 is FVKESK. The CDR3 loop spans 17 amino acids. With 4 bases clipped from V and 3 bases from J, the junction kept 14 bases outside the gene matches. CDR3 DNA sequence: TGTGCCAGCAGCCTCGGGACAGGCCGAGGTCGTCTCTACGAGCAGTACTTC. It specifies CASSLGTGRGRLYEQYF.

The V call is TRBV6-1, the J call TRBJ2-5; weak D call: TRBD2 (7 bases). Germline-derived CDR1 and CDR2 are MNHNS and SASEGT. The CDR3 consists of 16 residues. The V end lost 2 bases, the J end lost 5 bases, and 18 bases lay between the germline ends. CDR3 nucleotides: TGTGCCAGCAGTGAATTAGTGGGCGGGGGCACGGAGACCCAGTACTTC. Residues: CASSELVGGGTETQYF.

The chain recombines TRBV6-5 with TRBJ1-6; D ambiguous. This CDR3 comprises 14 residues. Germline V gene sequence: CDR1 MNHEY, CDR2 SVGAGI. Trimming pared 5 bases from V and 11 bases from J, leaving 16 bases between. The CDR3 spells CASSEFQAGAPLHF. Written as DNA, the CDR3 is TGTGCCAGCAGTGAATTCCAGGCGGGTGCACCCCTCCACTTT.

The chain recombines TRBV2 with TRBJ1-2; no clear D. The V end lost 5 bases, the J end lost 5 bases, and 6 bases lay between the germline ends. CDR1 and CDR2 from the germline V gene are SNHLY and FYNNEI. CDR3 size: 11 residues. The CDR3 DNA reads TGTGCCAGCAGTCGGGGATATGGCTACACCTTC. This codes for CASSRGYGYTF.

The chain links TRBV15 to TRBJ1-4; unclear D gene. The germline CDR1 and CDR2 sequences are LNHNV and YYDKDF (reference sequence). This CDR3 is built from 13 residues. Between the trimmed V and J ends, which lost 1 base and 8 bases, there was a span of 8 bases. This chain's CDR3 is CATSRAREEKLFF. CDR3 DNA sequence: TGTGCCACCAGCAGAGCACGGGAAGAAAAACTGTTTTTT.

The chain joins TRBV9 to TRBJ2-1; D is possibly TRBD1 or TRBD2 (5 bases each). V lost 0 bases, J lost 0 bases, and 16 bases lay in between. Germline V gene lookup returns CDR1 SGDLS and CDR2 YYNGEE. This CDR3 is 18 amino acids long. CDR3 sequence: CASSVGTGRRSSYNEQFF. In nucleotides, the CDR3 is TGTGCCAGCAGCGTAGGTACGGGACGTAGGAGCTCCTACAATGAGCAGTTCTTC.

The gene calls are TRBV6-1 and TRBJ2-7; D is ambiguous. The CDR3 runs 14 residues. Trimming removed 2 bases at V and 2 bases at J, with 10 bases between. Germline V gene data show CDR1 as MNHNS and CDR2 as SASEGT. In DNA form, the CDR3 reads TGTGCCAGCAGTGAATATACCGCCACCTACGAGCAGTACTTC. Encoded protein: CASSEYTATYEQYF.

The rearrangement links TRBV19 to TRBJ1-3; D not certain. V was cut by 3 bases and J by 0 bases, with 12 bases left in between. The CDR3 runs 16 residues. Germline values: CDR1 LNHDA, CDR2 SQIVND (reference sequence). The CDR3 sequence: CASSIPYTSSGNTIYF. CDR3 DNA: TGTGCCAGTAGTATCCCCTACACCTCCTCTGGAAACACCATATATTTT.

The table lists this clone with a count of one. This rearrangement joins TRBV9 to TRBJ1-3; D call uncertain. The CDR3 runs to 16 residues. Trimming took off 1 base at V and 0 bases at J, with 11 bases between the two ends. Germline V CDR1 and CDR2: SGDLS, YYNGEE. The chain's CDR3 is CASSVTPWVSGNTIYF. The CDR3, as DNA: TGTGCCAGCAGCGTAACACCTTGGGTCTCTGGAAACACCATATATTTT. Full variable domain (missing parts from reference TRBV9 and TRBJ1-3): DSGVTQTPKHLITATGQRVTLRCSPRSGDLSVYWYQQSLDQGLQFLIQYYNGEERAKGNILERFSAQQFPDLHSELNLSSLELGDSALYFCASSVTPWVSGNTIYFGEGSWLTVV.

The CDR3: CAISAPSGTPRTFF. Here the CDR3 DNA reads TGTGCCATCAGTGCCCCGTCCGGGACACCGAGGACTTTCTTT. The V gene is TRBV10-3, the J gene TRBJ1-1; D might be TRBD1 (6 bases). This CDR3 is 14 amino acids long. V was clipped by 4 bases and J by 12 bases, with 21 bases between them. CDR1 and CDR2 from the germline V gene are ENHRY and SYGVKD.

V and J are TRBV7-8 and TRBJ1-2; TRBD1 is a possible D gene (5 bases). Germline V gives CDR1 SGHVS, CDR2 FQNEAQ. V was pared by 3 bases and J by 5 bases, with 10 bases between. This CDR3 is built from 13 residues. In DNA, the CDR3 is TGTGCCAGCAGCTTGCAGGGACTATATGGCTACACCTTC. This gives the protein CASSLQGLYGYTF.

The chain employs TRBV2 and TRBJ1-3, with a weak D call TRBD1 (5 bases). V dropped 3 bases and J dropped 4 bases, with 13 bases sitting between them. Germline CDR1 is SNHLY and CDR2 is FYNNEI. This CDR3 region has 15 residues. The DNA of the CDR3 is TGTGCCAGCAGTGAGCAGGGCGTGAGGGGAAACACCATATATTTT. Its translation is CASSEQGVRGNTIYF. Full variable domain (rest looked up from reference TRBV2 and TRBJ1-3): EPEVTQTPSHQVTQMGQEVILRCVPISNHLYFYWYRQILGQKVEFLVSFYNNEISEKSEIFDDQFSVERPDGSNFTLKIRSTKLEDSAMYFCASSEQGVRGNTIYFGEGSWLTVV.

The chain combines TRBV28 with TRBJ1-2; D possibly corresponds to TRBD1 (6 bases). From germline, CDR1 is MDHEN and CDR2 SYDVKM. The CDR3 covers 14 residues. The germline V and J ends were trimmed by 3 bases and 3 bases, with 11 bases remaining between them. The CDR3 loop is CASSLGRGHYGYTF. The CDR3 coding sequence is TGTGCCAGCAGTTTGGGCAGGGGACACTATGGCTACACCTTC.

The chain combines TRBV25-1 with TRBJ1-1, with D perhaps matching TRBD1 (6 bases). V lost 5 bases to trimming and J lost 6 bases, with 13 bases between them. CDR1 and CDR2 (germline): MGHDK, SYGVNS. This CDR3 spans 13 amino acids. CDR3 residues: CASSSTGFSEAFF. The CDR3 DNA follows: TGTGCCAGCAGTTCCACAGGGTTTTCTGAAGCTTTCTTT.